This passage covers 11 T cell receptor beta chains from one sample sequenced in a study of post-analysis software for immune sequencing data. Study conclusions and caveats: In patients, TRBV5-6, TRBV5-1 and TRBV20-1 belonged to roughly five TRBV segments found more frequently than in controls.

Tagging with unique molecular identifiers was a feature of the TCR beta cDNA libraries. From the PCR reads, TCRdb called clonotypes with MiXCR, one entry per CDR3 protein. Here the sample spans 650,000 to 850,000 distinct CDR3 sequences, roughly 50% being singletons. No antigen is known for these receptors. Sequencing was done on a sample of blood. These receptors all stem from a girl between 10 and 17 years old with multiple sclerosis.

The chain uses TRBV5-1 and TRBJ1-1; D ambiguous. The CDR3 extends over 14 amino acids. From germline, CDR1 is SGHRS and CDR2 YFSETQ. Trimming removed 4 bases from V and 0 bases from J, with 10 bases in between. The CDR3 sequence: CASSPIPMNTEAFF. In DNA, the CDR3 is TGCGCCAGCAGCCCAATCCCTATGAACACTGAAGCTTTCTTT.

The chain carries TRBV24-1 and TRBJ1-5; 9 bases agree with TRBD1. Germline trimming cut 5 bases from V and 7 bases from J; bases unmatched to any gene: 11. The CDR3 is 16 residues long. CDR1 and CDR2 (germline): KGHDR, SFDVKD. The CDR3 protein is CATSARGTGFEQPQHF. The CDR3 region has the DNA TGTGCCACCAGTGCGCGCGGGACAGGGTTTGAGCAGCCCCAGCATTTT.

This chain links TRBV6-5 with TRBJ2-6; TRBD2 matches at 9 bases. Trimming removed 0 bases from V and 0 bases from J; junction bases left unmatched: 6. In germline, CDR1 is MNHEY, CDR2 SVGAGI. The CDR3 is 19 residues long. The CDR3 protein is CASSYSLLAGYSGANVLTF. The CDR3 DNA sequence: TGTGCCAGCAGTTACTCGCTGCTAGCGGGGTACTCTGGGGCCAACGTCCTGACTTTC.

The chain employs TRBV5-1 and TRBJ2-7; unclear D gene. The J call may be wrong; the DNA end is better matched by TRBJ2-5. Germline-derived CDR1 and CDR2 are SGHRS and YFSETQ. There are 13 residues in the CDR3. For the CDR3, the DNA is TGCGCCAGCAGCTTAGGCATATGGGAGACCCAGTACTTC. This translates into CASSLGIWETQYF.

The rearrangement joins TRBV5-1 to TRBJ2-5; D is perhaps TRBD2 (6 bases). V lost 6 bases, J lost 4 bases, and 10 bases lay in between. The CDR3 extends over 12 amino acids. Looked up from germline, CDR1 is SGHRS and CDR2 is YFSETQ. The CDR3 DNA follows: TGCGCCAGCAAACCCGGGGGAGAGACCCAGTACTTC. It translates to CASKPGGETQYF.

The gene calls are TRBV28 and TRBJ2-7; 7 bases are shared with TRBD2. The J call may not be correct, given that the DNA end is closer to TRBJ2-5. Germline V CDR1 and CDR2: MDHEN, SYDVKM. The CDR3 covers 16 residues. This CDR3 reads CASSPPGGSNQETQYF. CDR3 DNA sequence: TGTGCCAGCAGTCCCCCAGGCGGGAGCAATCAAGAGACCCAGTACTTC.

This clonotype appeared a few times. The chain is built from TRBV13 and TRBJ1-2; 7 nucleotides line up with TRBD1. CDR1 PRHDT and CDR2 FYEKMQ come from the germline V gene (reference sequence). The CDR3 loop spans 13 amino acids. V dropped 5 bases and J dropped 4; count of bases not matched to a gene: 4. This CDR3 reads CASSRDSFYGYTF. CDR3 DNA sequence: TGTGCCAGCAGCCGGGACAGCTTCTATGGCTACACCTTC.

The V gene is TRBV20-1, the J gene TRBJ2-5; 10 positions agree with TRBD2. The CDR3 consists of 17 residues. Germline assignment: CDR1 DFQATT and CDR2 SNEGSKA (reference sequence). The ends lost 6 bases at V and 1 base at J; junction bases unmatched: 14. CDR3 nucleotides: TGCAGTGCACTAGAGGGGGTAGCGGGAGGACTCCAAGAGACCCAGTACTTC. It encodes CSALEGVAGGLQETQYF.

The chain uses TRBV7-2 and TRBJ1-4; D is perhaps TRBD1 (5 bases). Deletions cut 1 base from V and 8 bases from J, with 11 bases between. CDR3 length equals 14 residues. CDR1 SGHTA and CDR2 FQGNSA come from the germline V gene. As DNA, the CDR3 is TGTGCCAGCAGCTTAGGTCAGGGACTCGAAAAACTGTTTTTT. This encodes CASSLGQGLEKLFF.

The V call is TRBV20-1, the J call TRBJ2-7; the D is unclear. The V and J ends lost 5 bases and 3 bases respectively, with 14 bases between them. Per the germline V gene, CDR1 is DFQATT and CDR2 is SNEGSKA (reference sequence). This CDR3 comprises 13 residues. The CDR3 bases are TGCAGTGCTTACCTAGGAGAAGGCTACGAGCAGTACTTC. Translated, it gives CSAYLGEGYEQYF.

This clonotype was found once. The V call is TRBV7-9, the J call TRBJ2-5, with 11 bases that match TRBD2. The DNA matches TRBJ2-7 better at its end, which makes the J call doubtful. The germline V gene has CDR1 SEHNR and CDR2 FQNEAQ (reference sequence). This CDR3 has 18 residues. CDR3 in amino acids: CASSLGTSGGPIDYEQYF. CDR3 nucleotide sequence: TGTGCCAGCAGCTTAGGCACTAGCGGGGGCCCAATCGACTACGAGCAGTACTTC.